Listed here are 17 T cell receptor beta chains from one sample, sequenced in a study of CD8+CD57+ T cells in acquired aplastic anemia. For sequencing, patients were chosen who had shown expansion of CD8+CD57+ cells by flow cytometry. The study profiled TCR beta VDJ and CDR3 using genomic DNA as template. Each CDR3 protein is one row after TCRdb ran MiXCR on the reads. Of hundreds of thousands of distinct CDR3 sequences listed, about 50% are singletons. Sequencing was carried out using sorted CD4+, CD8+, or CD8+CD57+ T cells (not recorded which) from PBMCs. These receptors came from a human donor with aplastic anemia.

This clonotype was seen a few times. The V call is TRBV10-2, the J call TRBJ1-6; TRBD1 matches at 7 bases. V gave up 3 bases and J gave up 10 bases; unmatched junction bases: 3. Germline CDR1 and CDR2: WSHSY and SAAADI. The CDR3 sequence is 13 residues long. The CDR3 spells CASSDQGGSPLHF. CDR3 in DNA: TGCGCCAGCAGTGACCAGGGGGGATCACCCCTCCACTTT.

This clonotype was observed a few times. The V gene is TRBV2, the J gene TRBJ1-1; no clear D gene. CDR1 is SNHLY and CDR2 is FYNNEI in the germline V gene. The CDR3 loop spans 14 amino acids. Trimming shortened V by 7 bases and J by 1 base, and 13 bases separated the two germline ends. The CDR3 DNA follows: TGTGCCAGCACCGGCGGCCTCTCGAACACTGAAGCTTTCTTT. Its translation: CASTGGLSNTEAFF.

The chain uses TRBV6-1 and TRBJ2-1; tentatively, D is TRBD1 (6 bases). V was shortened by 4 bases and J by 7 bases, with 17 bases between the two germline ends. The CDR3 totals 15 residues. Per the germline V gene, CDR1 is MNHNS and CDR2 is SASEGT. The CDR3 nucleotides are TGTGCCAGCAGTGGAGCTGCAGGGGCGATAAATGAGCAGTTCTTC. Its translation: CASSGAAGAINEQFF.

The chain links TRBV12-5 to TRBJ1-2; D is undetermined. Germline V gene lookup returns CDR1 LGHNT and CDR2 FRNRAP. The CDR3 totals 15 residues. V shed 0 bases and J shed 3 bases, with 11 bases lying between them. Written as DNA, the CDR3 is TGTGCTAGTGGTTTGGTATCAGGTGTTCACTATGGCTACACCTTC. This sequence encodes CASGLVSGVHYGYTF. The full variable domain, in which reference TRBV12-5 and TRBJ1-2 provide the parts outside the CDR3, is DARVTQTPRHKVTEMGQEVTMRCQPILGHNTVFWYRQTMMQGLELLAYFRNRAPLDDSGMPKDRFSAEMPDATLATLKIQPSEPRDSAVYFCASGLVSGVHYGYTFGSGTRLTVV.

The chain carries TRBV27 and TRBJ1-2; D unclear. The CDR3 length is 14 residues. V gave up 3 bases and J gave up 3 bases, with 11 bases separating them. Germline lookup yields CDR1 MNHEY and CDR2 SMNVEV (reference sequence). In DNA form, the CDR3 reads TGTGCCAGCAGTTTTAATAACGGATACTATGGCTACACCTTC. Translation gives CASSFNNGYYGYTF.

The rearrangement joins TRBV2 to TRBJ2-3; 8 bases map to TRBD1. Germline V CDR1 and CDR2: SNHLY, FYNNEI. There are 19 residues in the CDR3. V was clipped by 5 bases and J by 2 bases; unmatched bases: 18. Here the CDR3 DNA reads TGTGCCAGCAGTTTTCGGACAGGGACGGGGGTTTTCATCACAGATACGCAGTATTTT. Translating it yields CASSFRTGTGVFITDTQYF.

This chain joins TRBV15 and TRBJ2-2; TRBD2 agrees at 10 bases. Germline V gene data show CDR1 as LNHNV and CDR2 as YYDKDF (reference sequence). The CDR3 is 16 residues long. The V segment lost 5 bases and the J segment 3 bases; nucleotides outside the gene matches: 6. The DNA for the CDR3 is TGTGCCACCAGCGGACTAGCGGAGGGGGACACCGGGGAGCTGTTTTTT. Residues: CATSGLAEGDTGELFF.

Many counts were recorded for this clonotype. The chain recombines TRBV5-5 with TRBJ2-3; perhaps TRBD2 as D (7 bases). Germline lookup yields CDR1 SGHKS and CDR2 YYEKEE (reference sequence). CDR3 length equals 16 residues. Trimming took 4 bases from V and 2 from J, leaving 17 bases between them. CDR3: CASSPGGGVPTDTQYF. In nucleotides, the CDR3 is TGTGCCAGCAGCCCCGGAGGGGGGGTTCCCACAGATACGCAGTATTTT.

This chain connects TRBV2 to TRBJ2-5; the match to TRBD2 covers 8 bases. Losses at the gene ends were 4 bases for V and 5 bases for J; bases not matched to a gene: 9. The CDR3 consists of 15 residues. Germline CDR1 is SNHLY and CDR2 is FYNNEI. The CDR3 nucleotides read TGTGCCAGCAGTGTGGGTAGCGGGGCGTTTGAGACCCAGTACTTC. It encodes CASSVGSGAFETQYF.

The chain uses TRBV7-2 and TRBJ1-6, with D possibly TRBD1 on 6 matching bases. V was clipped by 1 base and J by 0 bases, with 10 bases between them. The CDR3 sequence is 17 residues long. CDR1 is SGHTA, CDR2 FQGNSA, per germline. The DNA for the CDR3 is TGTGCCAGCAGCTTAGGAGGACAGTTCTCCTATAATTCACCCCTCCACTTT. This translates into CASSLGGQFSYNSPLHF.

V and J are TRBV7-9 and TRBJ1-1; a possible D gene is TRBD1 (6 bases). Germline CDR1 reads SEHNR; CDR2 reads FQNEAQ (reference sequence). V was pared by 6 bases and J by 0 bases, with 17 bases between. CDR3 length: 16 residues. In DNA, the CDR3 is TGTGCCAGCAGACGTCGGACAGACCTCATGAACACTGAAGCTTTCTTT. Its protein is CASRRRTDLMNTEAFF.

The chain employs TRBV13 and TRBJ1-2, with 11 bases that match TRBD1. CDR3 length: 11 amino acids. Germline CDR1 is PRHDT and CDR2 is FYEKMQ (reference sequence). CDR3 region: CAKRGQGDYTF. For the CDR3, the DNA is TGTGCTAAGAGGGGACAGGGGGACTACACCTTC.

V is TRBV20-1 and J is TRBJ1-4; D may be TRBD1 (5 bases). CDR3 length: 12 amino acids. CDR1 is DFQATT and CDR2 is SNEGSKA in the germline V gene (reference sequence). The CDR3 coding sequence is TGCAGCGTTGCCAGGGACGGTGAAAAACTGTTTTTT. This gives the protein CSVARDGEKLFF.

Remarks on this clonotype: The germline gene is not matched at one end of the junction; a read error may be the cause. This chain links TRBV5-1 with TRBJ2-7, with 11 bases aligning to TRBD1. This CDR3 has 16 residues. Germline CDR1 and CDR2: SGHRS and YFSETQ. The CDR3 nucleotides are TGTGCCAGCAGTTGGTATGGGACAGGGGGGATCTACGAGCAGTACTTC. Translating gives CASSWYGTGGIYEQYF.

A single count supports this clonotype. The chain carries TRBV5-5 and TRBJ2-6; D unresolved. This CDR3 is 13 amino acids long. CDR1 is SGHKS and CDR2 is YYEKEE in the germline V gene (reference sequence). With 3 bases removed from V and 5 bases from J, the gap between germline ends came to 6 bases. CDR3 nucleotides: TGTGCCAGCAGCTCGCCCTGGGCCAACGTCCTGACTTTC. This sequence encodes CASSSPWANVLTF.

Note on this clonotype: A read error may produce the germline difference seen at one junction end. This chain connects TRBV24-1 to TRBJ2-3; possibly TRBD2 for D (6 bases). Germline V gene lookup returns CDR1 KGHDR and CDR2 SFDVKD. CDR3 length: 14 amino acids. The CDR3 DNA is TGTGCCACCTATAAACCGGGGGAGGCAGATGCGCAGTATTTT. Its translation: CATYKPGEADAQYF.

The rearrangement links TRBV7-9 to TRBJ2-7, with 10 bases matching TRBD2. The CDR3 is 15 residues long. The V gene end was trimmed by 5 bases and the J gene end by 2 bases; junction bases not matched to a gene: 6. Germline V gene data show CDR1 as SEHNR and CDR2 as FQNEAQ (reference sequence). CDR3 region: CASSLIAGGAYEQYF. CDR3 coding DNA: TGTGCCAGCAGCCTTATAGCGGGAGGTGCCTACGAGCAGTACTTC.